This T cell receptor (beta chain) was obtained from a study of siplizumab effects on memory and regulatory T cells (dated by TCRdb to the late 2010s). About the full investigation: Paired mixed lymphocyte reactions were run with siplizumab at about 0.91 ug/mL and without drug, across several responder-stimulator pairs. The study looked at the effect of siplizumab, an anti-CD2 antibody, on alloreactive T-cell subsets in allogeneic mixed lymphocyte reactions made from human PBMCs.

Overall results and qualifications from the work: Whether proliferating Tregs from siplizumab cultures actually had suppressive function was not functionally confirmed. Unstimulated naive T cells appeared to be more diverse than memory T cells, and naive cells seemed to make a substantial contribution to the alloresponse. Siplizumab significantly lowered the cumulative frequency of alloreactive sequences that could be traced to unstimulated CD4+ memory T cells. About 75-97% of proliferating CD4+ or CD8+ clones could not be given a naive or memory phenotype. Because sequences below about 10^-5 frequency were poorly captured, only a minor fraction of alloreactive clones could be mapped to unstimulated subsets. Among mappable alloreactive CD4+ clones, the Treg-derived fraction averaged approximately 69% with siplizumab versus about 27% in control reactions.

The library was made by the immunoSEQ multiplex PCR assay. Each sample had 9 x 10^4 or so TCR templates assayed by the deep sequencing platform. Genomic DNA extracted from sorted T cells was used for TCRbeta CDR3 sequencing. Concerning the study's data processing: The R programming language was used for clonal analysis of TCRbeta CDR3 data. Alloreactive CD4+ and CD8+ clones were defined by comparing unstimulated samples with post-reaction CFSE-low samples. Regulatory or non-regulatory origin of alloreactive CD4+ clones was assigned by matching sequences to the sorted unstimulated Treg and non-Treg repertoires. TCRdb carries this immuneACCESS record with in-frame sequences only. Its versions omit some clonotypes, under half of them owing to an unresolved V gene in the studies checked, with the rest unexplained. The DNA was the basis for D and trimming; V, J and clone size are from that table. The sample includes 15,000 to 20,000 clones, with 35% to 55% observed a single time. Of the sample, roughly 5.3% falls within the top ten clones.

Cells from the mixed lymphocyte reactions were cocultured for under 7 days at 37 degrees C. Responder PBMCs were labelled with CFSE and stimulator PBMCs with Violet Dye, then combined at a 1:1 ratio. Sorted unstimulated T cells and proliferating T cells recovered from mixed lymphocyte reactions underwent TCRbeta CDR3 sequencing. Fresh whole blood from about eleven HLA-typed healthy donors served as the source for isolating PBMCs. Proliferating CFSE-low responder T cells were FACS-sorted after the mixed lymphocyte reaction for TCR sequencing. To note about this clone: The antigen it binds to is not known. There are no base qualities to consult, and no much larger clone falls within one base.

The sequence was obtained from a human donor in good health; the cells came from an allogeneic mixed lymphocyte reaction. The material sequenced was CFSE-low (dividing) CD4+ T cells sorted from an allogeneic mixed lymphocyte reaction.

In nucleotides, the sequence is TGTGCCAGCGGCGCTCCACAGGGAGGCTCATTAGGCTACACCTTC. Its protein reads: CASGAPQGGSLGYTF. Here the chain combines TRBV27 and TRBJ1-2; tentative D gene TRBD1, with 6 bases matching. Its CDR3 holds 15 amino acids, cysteine through phenylalanine. Kept here is only the CDR3 DNA, which spans 45 bases and is read in frame from base 1. CDR1 and CDR2 are drawn from the germline V gene (reference sequence): MNHEY, SMNVEV. V gives up 8 bases and J gives up 8 bases, and the segment between their germline ends measures 24 bases.